The T cell receptor (beta chain) under discussion was sequenced for a study of control samples from healthy donors and cancer patients. The repertoire was sequenced with immunoSEQ multiplex PCR; TCRdb's copy has only in-frame clones and lacks some. The sample has about 110,000 clones; around 87% are singletons. CDR1 and CDR2 from the germline V gene are LGHNT and FRNRAP. CDR3 length: 17 residues. Trimming removed 6 bases at V and 7 bases at J, with 25 bases between. This clone was found once. The chain uses TRBV12-5 and TRBJ1-5; possible D gene TRBD1, 5 bases. Material: PBMCs. The receptor comes from an older woman with lung cancer. DNA for the CDR3: TGTGCTAGTGGGATATCTCCAGACAGAAAAGTCGACCAGCCCCAGCATTTT. Its translation is CASGISPDRKVDQPQHF.